The 29 T cell receptor beta chains in this list originate from one sample, sequenced in a study of technical replicates of blood from a handful of donors. Clones were sequenced by immunoSEQ multiplex PCR, and TCRdb holds only the in-frame ones, with some missing. The sample lists 9,000 to 15,000 clones, almost 95% occurring once. Material for sequencing was PBMCs. The source is a human donor in good health.

The chain recombines TRBV15 with TRBJ1-5, with D tentatively TRBD1 (6 bases). This CDR3 spans 13 amino acids. Per germline, CDR1 LNHNV and CDR2 YYDKDF (reference sequence). The germline V and J ends were trimmed by 2 bases and 9 bases, with 11 bases remaining between them. The CDR3 DNA reads TGTGCCACCAGCAGAAAACAGGGTTGGCCCCAGCATTTT. Residues: CATSRKQGWPQHF. The whole variable domain, remainder taken from reference TRBV15 and TRBJ1-5, is DAMVIQNPRYQVTQFGKPVTLSCSQTLNHNVMYWYQQKSSQAPKLLFHYYDKDFNNEADTPDNFQSRRPNTSFCFLDIRSPGLGDTAMYLCATSRKQGWPQHFGDGTRLSIL.

V is TRBV6-1 and J is TRBJ2-1; 9 bases are shared with TRBD2. Germline V lookup: CDR1 MNHNS, CDR2 SASEGT. CDR3 length equals 17 residues. V trimming: 2 bases; J trimming: 0 bases; junction bases outside the gene matches: 5. CDR3 sequence (DNA): TGTGCCAGCAGTGAACTAGCGGGATCCAGCTCCTACAATGAGCAGTTCTTC. Protein: CASSELAGSSSYNEQFF.

The rearrangement uses TRBV2 and TRBJ2-3; tentatively, D is TRBD1 (6 bases). Trimming took off 5 bases at V and 0 bases at J, with 12 bases between the two ends. Germline lookup yields CDR1 SNHLY and CDR2 FYNNEI. This CDR3 spans 15 amino acids. The DNA of the CDR3 is TGTGCCAGCAGTCCCCGGACAGCTAGCACAGATACGCAGTATTTT. Its protein is CASSPRTASTDTQYF. The complete variable domain, with remaining parts taken from reference TRBV2 and TRBJ2-3, reads EPEVTQTPSHQVTQMGQEVILRCVPISNHLYFYWYRQILGQKVEFLVSFYNNEISEKSEIFDDQFSVERPDGSNFTLKIRSTKLEDSAMYFCASSPRTASTDTQYFGPGTRLTVL.

The chain combines TRBV5-1 with TRBJ2-7; TRBD1 agrees at 9 bases. The V and J ends lost 7 bases and 3 bases, in that order; junction bases with no gene match: 11. CDR3 size: 15 residues. CDR1 and CDR2 (germline): SGHRS, YFSETQ. CDR3 coding DNA: TGCGCCAGCCGCGTATCTCCGGGACAGGGCTACGAGCAGTACTTC. Amino acids: CASRVSPGQGYEQYF.

The genes are TRBV2 and TRBJ1-4, with 7 bases identical to TRBD1. Germline trimming cut 5 bases from V and 6 bases from J; bases unmatched to any gene: 12. The CDR3 loop spans 16 amino acids. CDR1 is SNHLY and CDR2 is FYNNEI in the germline V gene. The CDR3 DNA reads TGTGCCAGCAGTACCCCAACCGGGACAGCGGATGAAAAACTGTTTTTT. Translating gives CASSTPTGTADEKLFF. Full variable domain (remainder filled in from reference TRBV2 and TRBJ1-4): EPEVTQTPSHQVTQMGQEVILRCVPISNHLYFYWYRQILGQKVEFLVSFYNNEISEKSEIFDDQFSVERPDGSNFTLKIRSTKLEDSAMYFCASSTPTGTADEKLFFGSGTQLSVL.

The chain recombines TRBV27 with TRBJ2-3; tentatively, D is TRBD2 (5 bases). The V end was cut by 6 bases, the J end by 0 bases, with 13 bases between. The CDR3 has 15 residues. The germline gives CDR1 MNHEY, CDR2 SMNVEV (reference sequence). CDR3 bases: TGTGCCAGCAGAGTGGCGGACTTTAGCACAGATACGCAGTATTTT. Amino acid sequence: CASRVADFSTDTQYF.

The CDR3 coding sequence is TGTGCCACCGGGACAGGGGCCAACACTGAAGCTTTCTTT. Translating gives CATGTGANTEAFF. V is TRBV10-3 and J is TRBJ1-1; TRBD1 matches 10 bases. V lost 10 bases to trimming and J lost 2 bases; unmatched junction nucleotides: 4. The CDR3 runs 13 residues. Germline CDR1 ENHRY, CDR2 SYGVKD.

The chain combines TRBV5-1 with TRBJ2-1; possibly TRBD2 for D (6 bases). This CDR3 has 14 amino acids. CDR1 and CDR2 (germline): SGHRS, YFSETQ. The V gene lost 6 bases and the J gene lost 3 bases, with 13 bases spanning the gap. CDR3: CASTMGGGYNEQFF. In nucleotides, the CDR3 is TGCGCCAGCACCATGGGGGGAGGCTACAATGAGCAGTTCTTC. The full variable domain, in which reference TRBV5-1 and TRBJ2-1 provide the parts outside the CDR3, is KAGVTQTPRYLIKTRGQQVTLSCSPISGHRSVSWYQQTPGQGLQFLFEYFSETQRNKGNFPGRFSGRQFSNSRSEMNVSTLELGDSALYLCASTMGGGYNEQFFGPGTRLTVL.

V and J are TRBV27 and TRBJ2-5, with D perhaps matching TRBD2 (6 bases). V was pared by 5 bases and J by 2 bases, with 9 bases between. This CDR3 is 13 amino acids long. Germline CDR1 reads MNHEY; CDR2 reads SMNVEV (reference sequence). CDR3 bases: TGTGCCAGCAGTAGGAGGGTTCAAGAGACCCAGTACTTC. It yields the protein CASSRRVQETQYF.

This sequence joins TRBV28 and TRBJ2-7; D is perhaps TRBD2 (6 bases). The CDR3 length is 14 residues. The V end was cut by 5 bases, the J end by 8 bases, with 19 bases between. CDR1 and CDR2 from the germline V gene are MDHEN and SYDVKM. The CDR3, as DNA: TGTGCCAGCAGTCCGGCCGCGGGAATTAGGCAGCAGTACTTC. Residues: CASSPAAGIRQQYF.

The CDR3 protein is CATSRDSDQPQHF. The CDR3 DNA sequence: TGTGCCACCAGCAGAGACAGCGATCAGCCCCAGCATTTT. This rearrangement joins TRBV15 to TRBJ1-5; D gene unclear. The V gene lost 0 bases and the J gene lost 5 bases, with 5 bases spanning the gap. Germline values: CDR1 LNHNV, CDR2 YYDKDF (reference sequence). The CDR3 contains 13 residues.

This sequence joins TRBV15 and TRBJ2-1; possibly TRBD2 for D (5 bases). Germline CDR1 reads LNHNV; CDR2 reads YYDKDF (reference sequence). The germline V and J ends were trimmed by 1 base and 8 bases, with 18 bases remaining between them. This CDR3 contains 16 residues. The CDR3 sequence: CATSRAGRERFYEQFF. The CDR3 DNA is TGTGCCACCAGCAGAGCCGGAAGGGAGAGGTTTTATGAGCAGTTCTTC.

V usage is TRBV28 and J usage is TRBJ2-7, with D possibly being TRBD1 (6 bases). The CDR3 spans 17 residues. CDR1 is MDHEN and CDR2 is SYDVKM in the germline V gene. Trimming removed 8 bases from V and 3 bases from J, with 26 bases in between. Written as DNA, the CDR3 is TGTGCCAGCGGGTCTGACCCTACAGGGACGAACTACTACGAGCAGTACTTC. Translated, it gives CASGSDPTGTNYYEQYF.

This chain connects TRBV5-4 to TRBJ1-1, with 9 bases that match TRBD1. V lost 4 bases to trimming and J lost 3 bases; unmatched junction nucleotides: 10. This CDR3 comprises 16 residues. CDR1 is SGHNT and CDR2 is YYREEE in the germline V gene (reference sequence). This CDR3 reads CASSRGGTGFDTEAFF. Written as DNA, the CDR3 is TGTGCCAGCAGCCGGGGAGGGACAGGGTTCGACACTGAAGCTTTCTTT.

This chain links TRBV9 with TRBJ1-5; maybe TRBD1 (5 bases). This CDR3 region has 13 residues. V was clipped by 3 bases and J by 5 bases, with 9 bases between them. Germline CDR1 SGDLS, CDR2 YYNGEE. CDR3 nucleotides: TGTGCCAGCAGCGCCGGGGGGTATCAGCCCCAGCATTTT. Translation gives CASSAGGYQPQHF.

This chain links TRBV30 with TRBJ2-1; 10 bases match TRBD2. The V gene's germline CDR1 is GTSNPN and CDR2 SVGIG (reference sequence). CDR3 length: 15 residues. The trim removed 3 bases at V and 8 bases at J, leaving 10 bases unmatched. CDR3 nucleotide sequence: TGTGCCTGGAGAAAACTAGCGGGATTTGTCGATGAGCAGTTCTTC. Residues: CAWRKLAGFVDEQFF.

The genes are TRBV29-1 and TRBJ2-4; TRBD2 matches 12 bases. V was pared by 2 bases and J by 8 bases, with 4 bases of the junction left unmatched. Germline lookup yields CDR1 SQVTM and CDR2 ANQGSEA. CDR3 length equals 14 residues. CDR3 in amino acids: CSVELAGGRDIQYF. DNA of the CDR3: TGCAGCGTTGAACTAGCGGGAGGGCGGGACATTCAGTACTTC.

The chain carries TRBV5-1 and TRBJ2-2, with 10 positions matching TRBD2. CDR1 and CDR2 from the germline V gene are SGHRS and YFSETQ. This CDR3 has 15 residues. The V gene end was trimmed by 5 bases and the J gene end by 6 bases; junction bases not matched to a gene: 7. The CDR3, as DNA: TGCGCCAGCAGGACCGGGACTAGCGTTCCCGGGGAGCTGTTTTTT. The encoded protein is CASRTGTSVPGELFF. The complete variable domain, with remaining parts taken from reference TRBV5-1 and TRBJ2-2, reads KAGVTQTPRYLIKTRGQQVTLSCSPISGHRSVSWYQQTPGQGLQFLFEYFSETQRNKGNFPGRFSGRQFSNSRSEMNVSTLELGDSALYLCASRTGTSVPGELFFGEGSRLTVL.

The chain combines TRBV25-1 with TRBJ2-7, with 10 bases matching TRBD1. V lost 3 bases, J lost 0 bases, and 8 bases stayed unmatched. The CDR3 runs to 17 residues. Germline CDR1 and CDR2: MGHDK and SYGVNS. The CDR3 DNA is TGTGCCAGCAGTGATAAGCAGGACAGGGGGAGCTCCTACGAGCAGTACTTC. Translating it yields CASSDKQDRGSSYEQYF.

The chain employs TRBV6-1 and TRBJ2-3; 12 bases fit TRBD2. This CDR3 region has 15 residues. Trimming took 7 bases from V and 4 from J; bases not matched to a gene: 6. From germline, CDR1 is MNHNS and CDR2 SASEGT. The CDR3 sequence: CASNRASGRADTQYF. The DNA of the CDR3 is TGTGCCAGCAACAGGGCTAGCGGGAGGGCAGATACGCAGTATTTT.

The chain joins TRBV12-5 to TRBJ1-1; perhaps TRBD1 as D (6 bases). Trimming left V 6 bases short and J 4 bases short, with 12 bases between. The CDR3 sequence is 13 residues long. Germline V lookup: CDR1 LGHNT, CDR2 FRNRAP. The CDR3 DNA follows: TGTGCTAGTGGACAGGGCGTGGGCACTGAAGCTTTCTTT. Translated: CASGQGVGTEAFF.

V and J are TRBV11-2 and TRBJ1-2; no definite D call. Trimming took off 3 bases at V and 7 bases at J, with 9 bases between the two ends. Per germline, CDR1 SGHAT and CDR2 FQNNGV. The CDR3 has 12 amino acids. The CDR3 here is CASSLRVSGYTF. The CDR3 nucleotides read TGTGCCAGCAGCTTGAGGGTTTCTGGCTACACCTTC.

J is TRBJ2-2 and V is TRBV5-1; maybe TRBD1 (6 bases). Germline V gene lookup returns CDR1 SGHRS and CDR2 YFSETQ. There are 14 residues in the CDR3. Trimming removed 3 bases from V and 3 bases from J, with 9 bases in between. The CDR3 here is CASSSRTDTGELFF. The DNA of the CDR3 is TGCGCCAGCAGCTCACGGACAGACACCGGGGAGCTGTTTTTT.

This rearrangement joins TRBV7-7 to TRBJ2-7; maybe TRBD1 (5 bases). The CDR3 extends over 13 amino acids. The V end was cut by 5 bases, the J end by 3 bases, with 11 bases between. CDR1 is SSHAT and CDR2 is FNYEAQ in the germline V gene (reference sequence). This CDR3 is CASSLSDSYEQYF. CDR3 in DNA: TGTGCCAGCAGCCTCTCTGACAGCTACGAGCAGTACTTC.

The chain couples TRBV25-1 to TRBJ2-1, with TRBD2 matching over 10 bases. V was pared by 8 bases and J by 4 bases, with 8 bases of the junction left unmatched. This CDR3 region has 15 residues. Germline V gene sequence: CDR1 MGHDK, CDR2 SYGVNS. The CDR3 DNA is TGTGCCAGCTCCGAGCTAGCGGGAGAGTACAATGAGCAGTTCTTC. Translation gives CASSELAGEYNEQFF.

The V call is TRBV29-1, the J call TRBJ2-7, with D perhaps TRBD1 (5 bases). Germline values: CDR1 SQVTM, CDR2 ANQGSEA. V lost 1 base to trimming and J lost 7 bases, with 11 bases between them. The CDR3 sequence is 12 residues long. CDR3 in DNA: TGCAGCGTTGAAGGTACAGGTGGGGAGCAGTACTTC. This gives the protein CSVEGTGGEQYF.

The rearrangement links TRBV27 to TRBJ2-5, with a possible D match to TRBD2 (7 bases). The CDR3 runs 13 residues. The V gene lost 6 bases and the J gene lost 5 bases, with 13 bases spanning the gap. CDR1 is MNHEY, CDR2 SMNVEV, per germline (reference sequence). Here the CDR3 reads CASSSGGLETQYF. CDR3 nucleotide sequence: TGTGCCAGCAGCTCCGGGGGGCTTGAGACCCAGTACTTC.

The chain carries TRBV2 and TRBJ2-1, with 7 bases fitting TRBD2. There are 13 residues in the CDR3. Unmatched junction bases numbered 8, after V lost 8 bases and J lost 7 bases. The germline V gene has CDR1 SNHLY and CDR2 FYNNEI. CDR3 residues: CASYRGRANEQFF. CDR3 nucleotide sequence: TGTGCCAGCTATCGCGGGAGAGCTAATGAGCAGTTCTTC.

V and J are TRBV5-8 and TRBJ2-3; D gene uncertain. This CDR3 comprises 16 residues. Germline V gene lookup returns CDR1 SGHTS and CDR2 YDEGEE. Between the trimmed V and J ends, which lost 0 bases and 0 bases, there was a span of 11 bases. CDR3 amino acids: CASSLGLGFSTDTQYF. The CDR3 DNA reads as TGTGCCAGCAGCTTGGGACTCGGGTTTAGCACAGATACGCAGTATTTT. Looking up the rest from reference TRBV5-8 and TRBJ2-3 gives the full variable domain: EAGVTQSPTHLIKTRGQQATLRCSPISGHTSVYWYQQALGLGLQFLLWYDEGEERNRGNFPPRFSGRQFPNYSSELNVNALELEDSALYLCASSLGLGFSTDTQYFGPGTRLTVL.